A single sample is the source of the 13 T cell receptor beta chains below, sequenced in a study of early T cells in non-severe SARS-CoV-2 infection. TCRdb re-analysed the 5' RACE reads in MiXCR, keeping a single row per CDR3 protein. There are about 35,000 distinct CDR3 sequences in the sample; roughly 4.5% occur only once, and around 8% lies in the top ten. The sample was whole blood. The receptors were sampled from an adult who was a healthcare worker with PCR-confirmed SARS-CoV-2 infection or an uninfected control (not recorded which).

CDR3 in DNA: TGTGCCACCGGATCTTCGCGGGGGGGCTCAGATACGCAGTATTTT. Translating gives CATGSSRGGSDTQYF. The rearrangement links TRBV24-1 to TRBJ2-3; 9 positions match TRBD2. The CDR3 extends over 15 amino acids. Germline CDR1 and CDR2: KGHDR and SFDVKD. The V segment lost 9 bases and the J segment 4 bases; nucleotides outside the gene matches: 10.

This clonotype was counted many times. The CDR3 bases are TGTGCCAGCAGTTACAGTAGCAGGGACACAGATACGCAGTATTTT. Protein sequence: CASSYSSRDTDTQYF. The J gene is TRBJ2-3, the V gene TRBV6-5, with a possible D match to TRBD1 (5 bases). The V and J ends lost 2 bases and 2 bases respectively, with 11 bases between them. CDR1 and CDR2 (germline): MNHEY, SVGAGI. The CDR3 consists of 15 residues.

This clonotype was counted at least ten times. This sequence joins TRBV5-1 and TRBJ2-4, with D unresolved. Germline assignment: CDR1 SGHRS and CDR2 YFSETQ. The CDR3 is made up of 15 amino acids. Trimming took 0 bases from V and 2 from J, leaving 9 bases between them. The CDR3 protein is CASSLAGQPKNIQYF. As DNA, the CDR3 is TGCGCCAGCAGCTTGGCTGGGCAGCCCAAAAACATTCAGTACTTC.

There are many counts of this clonotype. The V call is TRBV6-1, the J call TRBJ1-3; tentatively, D is TRBD1 (5 bases). CDR3 size: 15 residues. Looked up from germline, CDR1 is MNHNS and CDR2 is SASEGT. Between the trimmed V and J ends, which lost 1 base and 4 bases, there was a span of 11 bases. The CDR3 spells CASSEEHGGGNTIYF. CDR3 nucleotides: TGTGCCAGCAGTGAAGAGCACGGGGGAGGAAACACCATATATTTT.

This clonotype came up many times. The chain couples TRBV12-3 or TRBV12-4 to TRBJ2-7; 12 nucleotides line up with TRBD2. V dropped 6 bases and J dropped 4; count of bases not matched to a gene: 7. The CDR3 loop spans 15 amino acids. This CDR3 is CASSRTSGGTYEQYF. CDR3 nucleotides: TGTGCCAGCAGCCGAACTAGCGGGGGGACTTACGAGCAGTACTTC.

The V gene is TRBV5-5, the J gene TRBJ1-4; 10 bases align to TRBD1. Trimming at V came to 4 bases and at J to 7 bases, leaving 4 bases not matched to a gene. The germline V gene encodes CDR1 SGHKS and CDR2 YYEKEE (reference sequence). CDR3 length equals 14 residues. CDR3 DNA sequence: TGTGCCAGCAGCGACAGGGGGCGCAGTGAAAAACTGTTTTTT. Protein sequence: CASSDRGRSEKLFF.

This clonotype was detected many times. This rearrangement joins TRBV25-1 to TRBJ1-3; D not certain. The V end lost 2 bases, the J end lost 7 bases, and 3 bases lay between the germline ends. CDR3 length: 11 residues. The germline CDR1 and CDR2 sequences are MGHDK and SYGVNS. The CDR3 nucleotides read TGTGCCAGCAGTGAAGACAACACCATATATTTT. Amino acid sequence: CASSEDNTIYF.

Ten or more counts support this clonotype. The chain carries TRBV7-2 and TRBJ1-1; weak D call: TRBD1 (5 bases). The CDR3 is 13 amino acids. Trimming left V 0 bases short and J 7 bases short, with 9 bases between. Germline values: CDR1 SGHTA, CDR2 FQGNSA. The CDR3 here is CASSLADGGEAFF. For the CDR3, the DNA is TGTGCCAGCAGCTTAGCGGATGGGGGTGAAGCTTTCTTT.

This chain links TRBV5-4 with TRBJ1-3; D is uncertain. Trimming left V 7 bases short and J 5 bases short, with 16 bases between. The CDR3 runs 14 residues. Germline CDR1 is SGHNT and CDR2 is YYREEE (reference sequence). In nucleotides, the CDR3 is TGTGCCAGCTTTAACCCCGGAGTTAGAAACACCATATATTTT. Translating it yields CASFNPGVRNTIYF.

This clonotype came up a few times. The rearrangement joins TRBV5-6 to TRBJ1-4; the D gene is possibly TRBD1 (6 bases). CDR3 size: 16 residues. Germline CDR1 SGHDT, CDR2 YYEEEE. Trimming removed 3 bases at V and 10 bases at J, with 22 bases between. CDR3 coding DNA: TGTGCCAGCAGCTCCCAGCGGGGGACATTAATAGGAAAACTGTTTTTT. This codes for CASSSQRGTLIGKLFF.

At least ten counts were recorded for this clonotype. This sequence joins TRBV20-1 and TRBJ2-3; 7 nucleotides match TRBD2. The CDR3 loop spans 14 amino acids. Germline-derived CDR1 and CDR2 are DFQATT and SNEGSKA (reference sequence). With 3 bases clipped from V and 3 bases from J, the junction kept 6 bases outside the gene matches. CDR3 nucleotides: TGCAGTGCTAGCTTGGCGGGGGTAACAGATACGCAGTATTTT. Translating gives CSASLAGVTDTQYF.

This clonotype was seen at least ten times. The genes are TRBV5-5 and TRBJ2-7; TRBD1 might be the D (5 bases). The CDR3 contains 15 residues. V lost 0 bases and J lost 3, with 13 bases in between. Germline loops: CDR1 SGHKS, CDR2 YYEKEE (reference sequence). The CDR3 reads CASSLVGQGLYEQYF. In nucleotides, the CDR3 is TGTGCCAGCAGCTTGGTAGGGCAGGGCCTCTACGAGCAGTACTTC.

This clonotype was found many times. The gene calls are TRBV20-1 and TRBJ2-1, with D perhaps assigned TRBD1 or TRBD2 (6 bases each). Trimming shortened V by 3 bases and J by 2 bases, and 11 bases separated the two germline ends. The CDR3 sequence is 14 residues long. Germline V gene sequence: CDR1 DFQATT, CDR2 SNEGSKA (reference sequence). The CDR3 region has the DNA TGCAGTGCTAGCCGGGGGCCTGCCTACAATGAGCAGTTCTTC. Translating gives CSASRGPAYNEQFF.